This T cell receptor (beta chain) stems from a study of CD8+CD57+ T cells in acquired aplastic anemia. Overall study: Mean yield of DNA from sorted CD4+ and CD8+ cells was roughly 3.2 ug.

Overall study findings and caveats: Patients versus controls showed no significant CD8+ Simpson's diversity difference.

CDR1 and CDR2 (germline): GTSNPN, SVGIG (reference sequence). With 5 bases removed from V and 4 bases from J, the gap between germline ends came to 18 bases. The CDR3 runs to 15 residues. This clonotype has just a few counts. Antigen specificity is unknown. The use of genomic DNA as template underpinned the TCR beta VDJ and CDR3 profiling. TCRdb reanalysed the reads using MiXCR and keeps one entry per CDR3 protein. The sample lists around 430,000 distinct CDR3 sequences; roughly a third were seen once. Sequencing involved patients with CD8+CD57+ cell expansion previously shown by flow cytometry. Every patient had severe acquired aplastic anemia.

Source material: sorted CD4+, CD8+, or CD8+CD57+ T cells (not recorded which) from PBMCs. V usage is TRBV30 and J usage is TRBJ1-5, with D perhaps matching TRBD1 (6 bases). This receptor was taken from a human donor with aplastic anemia. The CDR3 sequence: CAWVARGLANQPQHF. The CDR3 DNA sequence: TGTGCCTGGGTTGCCAGGGGACTAGCAAATCAGCCCCAGCATTTT.